In this sample, the clone carrying this T cell receptor beta chain turned up once. Its specificity is unknown. The time point was: newly diagnosed GD, antithyroid drugs for less than 3 months. The TCR library was prepared using RNA isolated from PBMCs. CDR3 regions were amplified by Arm-PCR using iRepertoire HTBI primers to build TCR beta libraries. In the study's own analysis: Gene usage covered about 62 TRBV and some 13 TRBJ segments. TCRdb independently ran MiXCR on the multiplex PCR reads; one entry per CDR3 protein. The V and J calls, along with clone size, are taken from TCRdb and not from the paper's own processing. Of roughly 380,000 distinct CDR3 sequences listed, approximately 15% were seen once; the top ten hold just under 30%. These data come from a study of regulatory T cells in long-lasting Graves disease. Notes on the study in general: Persistent disease exhibited a predilection for TRBV28, TRBJ1-2 and TRBJ2-5.

CDR1 is SNHLY and CDR2 is FYNNEI in the germline V gene. V lost 7 bases and J lost 4, with 14 bases in between. This CDR3 is 14 amino acids long. This sample was shared with a second study, whose subject was T cells in Graves' hyperthyroidism and ophthalmopathy. From that study: An initial round of RT-PCR targeting the TCR CDR3 relied on the HTBI primer set.

Material: peripheral blood mononuclear cells (PBMCs), obtained at new diagnosis, from a patient treated with antithyroid drugs. This receptor was identified in a man aged 35 to 55 with Graves disease. The genes are TRBV2 and TRBJ1-5; D call uncertain. CDR3 protein: CASTEDGKNQPQHF. The CDR3 bases are TGTGCCAGCACCGAAGACGGGAAGAATCAGCCCCAGCATTTT. The full variable domain, in which reference TRBV2 and TRBJ1-5 provide the parts outside the CDR3, is EPEVTQTPSHQVTQMGQEVILRCVPISNHLYFYWYRQILGQKVEFLVSFYNNEISEKSEIFDDQFSVERPDGSNFTLKIRSTKLEDSAMYFCASTEDGKNQPQHFGDGTRLSIL.